Sequencing of this TCR beta chain was carried out in a study of T cells in Graves' hyperthyroidism and ophthalmopathy. Study in general: The authors collected peripheral blood at initial diagnosis, before any treatment.

In the case of this clonotype: The antigen remains unidentified.

Template material for amplifying TCR beta CDR3 regions consisted of RNA transcripts. A first-round RT-PCR of the TCR CDR3 used the HTBI primer set. MiXCR, run by TCRdb on the multiplex PCR reads, gives a single entry per CDR3 protein. The table records about 590,000 distinct CDR3 sequences, about 15% of them present only once. V was trimmed by 0 bases and J by 2 bases, leaving 14 bases between them. Germline V CDR1 and CDR2: MNHEY, SVGAGI. This CDR3 has 16 residues. The authors obtained PBMCs from about 9.5 ml of fresh peripheral blood. Study conclusions and caveats: A model built on 13 V-J features separated ophthalmopathy from stable hyperthyroidism. Researchers found most expanded thyroid clonotypes above 0.001 in blood as well.

The receptor was derived from a woman aged 30 to 39 with Graves' hyperthyroidism. The sample was blood. The chain has TRBV6-5 and TRBJ2-7; D is unclear. The CDR3 sequence: CASSYSSKVGTYEQYF. The DNA of the CDR3 is TGTGCCAGCAGTTACTCATCCAAGGTCGGAACCTACGAGCAGTACTTC.